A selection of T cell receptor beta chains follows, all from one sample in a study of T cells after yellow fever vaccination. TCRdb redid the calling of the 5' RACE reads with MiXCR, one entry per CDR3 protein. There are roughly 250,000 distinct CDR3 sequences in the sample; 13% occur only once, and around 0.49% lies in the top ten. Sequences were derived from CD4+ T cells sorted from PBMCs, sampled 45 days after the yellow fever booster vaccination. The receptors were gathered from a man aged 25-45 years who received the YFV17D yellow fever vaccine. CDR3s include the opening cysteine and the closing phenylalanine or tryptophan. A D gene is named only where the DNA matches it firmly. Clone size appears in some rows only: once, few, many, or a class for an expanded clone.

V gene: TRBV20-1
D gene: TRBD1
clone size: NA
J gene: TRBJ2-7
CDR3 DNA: TGCAGTTCCCCGAGCAGGGGGCCGTGGTACGAGCAGTACTTC
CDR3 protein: CSSPSRGPWYEQYF

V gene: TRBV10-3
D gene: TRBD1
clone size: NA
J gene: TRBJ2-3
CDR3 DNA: TGTGCCATCAGGGGACAGGGGGCTGCAACAGATACGCAGTATTTT
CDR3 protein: CAIRGQGAATDTQYF

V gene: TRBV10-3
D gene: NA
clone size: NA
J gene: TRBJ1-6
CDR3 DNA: TGTGCCATCAGTGAGTCGGCGACCCCTAAGAATTCACCCCTCCACTTT
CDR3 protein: CAISESATPKNSPLHF

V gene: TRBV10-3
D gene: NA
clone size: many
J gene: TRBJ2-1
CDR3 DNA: TGTGCCATCAAAGGGTCGGAGAGCTCCTACAATGAGCAGTTCTTC
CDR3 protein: CAIKGSESSYNEQFF

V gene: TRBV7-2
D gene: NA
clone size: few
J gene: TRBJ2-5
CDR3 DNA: TGTGCCTGCCAGGGGGGCGGGAGTCTAGAGACCCAGTACTTC
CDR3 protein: CACQGGGSLETQYF

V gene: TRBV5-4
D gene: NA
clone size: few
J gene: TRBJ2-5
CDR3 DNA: TGTGCCAGCAGCTCACATGGGAAAGAGACCCAGTACTTC
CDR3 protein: CASSSHGKETQYF

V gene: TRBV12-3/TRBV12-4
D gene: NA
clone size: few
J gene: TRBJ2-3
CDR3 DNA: TGTGCCAGCAGTTTAGGGGGATTTAGCACAGATACGCAGTATTTT
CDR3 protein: CASSLGGFSTDTQYF

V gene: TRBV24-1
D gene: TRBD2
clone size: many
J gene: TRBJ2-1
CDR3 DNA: TGTGCCACCAGTGATCCTACGACTAGCTTAGAAGAGCAGTTCTTC
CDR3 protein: CATSDPTTSLEEQFF

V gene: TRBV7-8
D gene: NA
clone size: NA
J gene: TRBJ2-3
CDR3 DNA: TGTGCCAGCAGCGCCGCTAGAGATACGCAGTATTTT
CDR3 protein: CASSAARDTQYF

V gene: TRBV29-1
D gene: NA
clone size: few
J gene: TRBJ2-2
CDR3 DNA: TGCAGCGTGACGGGTCAAGCAGCTACCGGGGAGCTGTTTTTT
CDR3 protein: CSVTGQAATGELFF

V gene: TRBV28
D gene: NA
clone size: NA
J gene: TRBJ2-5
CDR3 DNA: TGTGCCAGCACCCTACAGAAAGAGACCCAGTACTTC
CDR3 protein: CASTLQKETQYF

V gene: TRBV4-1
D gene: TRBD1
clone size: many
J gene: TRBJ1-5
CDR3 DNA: TGCGCCAGCAGCCAGGGACAGGGAGGACAGCCCCAGCATTTT
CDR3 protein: CASSQGQGGQPQHF

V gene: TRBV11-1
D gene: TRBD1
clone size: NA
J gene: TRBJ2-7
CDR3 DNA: TGTGCCAGCAGGTGGACAGGGGCCTACGAGCAGTACTTC
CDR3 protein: CASRWTGAYEQYF

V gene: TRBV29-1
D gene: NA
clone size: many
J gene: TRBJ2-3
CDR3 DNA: TGCAGCGTTATGGACGGCACAGATACGCAGTATTTT
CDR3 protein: CSVMDGTDTQYF

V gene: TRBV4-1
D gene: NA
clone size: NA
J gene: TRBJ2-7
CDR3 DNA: TGTGCCAGGAGCGGCGGGGCGGGGTTCGAGCAGTACTTC
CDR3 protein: CARSGGAGFEQYF

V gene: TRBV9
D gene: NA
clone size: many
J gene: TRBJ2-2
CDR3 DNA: TGTGCCAGCAGCGTTGATCTACAGAACACCGGGGAGCTGTTTTTT
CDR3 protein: CASSVDLQNTGELFF

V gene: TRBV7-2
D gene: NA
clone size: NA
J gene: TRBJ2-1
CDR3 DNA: TGTGCCAGCAGCTCAAAGAATTTTGGGGAGCAGTTCTTC
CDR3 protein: CASSSKNFGEQFF

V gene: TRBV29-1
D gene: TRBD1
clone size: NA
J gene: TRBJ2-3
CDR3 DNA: TGCAGCGTTGAAGATCGGACGGGACAGGGCTCGGCAGATACGCAGTATTTT
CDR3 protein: CSVEDRTGQGSADTQYF

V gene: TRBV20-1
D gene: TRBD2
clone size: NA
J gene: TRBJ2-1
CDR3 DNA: TGCAGTGCTGATTTCGGAGCGGGAGCCTGGGGGGAGCAGTTCTTC
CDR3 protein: CSADFGAGAWGEQFF

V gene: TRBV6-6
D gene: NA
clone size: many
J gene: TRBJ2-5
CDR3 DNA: TGTGCCAGCGGAAAACCAGAAGAGACCCAGTACTTC
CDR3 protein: CASGKPEETQYF

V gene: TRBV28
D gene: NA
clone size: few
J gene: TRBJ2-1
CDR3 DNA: TGTGCCAGCAGTTTGTTGATACAGGGAGCTCCGACAGATGAGCAGTTCTTC
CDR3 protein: CASSLLIQGAPTDEQFF

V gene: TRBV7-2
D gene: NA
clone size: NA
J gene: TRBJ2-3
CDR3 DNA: TGTGCCAGCAGCTTTAGTGATCATCGCACAGATACGCAGTATTTT
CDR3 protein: CASSFSDHRTDTQYF

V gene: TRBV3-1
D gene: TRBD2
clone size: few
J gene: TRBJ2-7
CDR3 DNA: TGTGCCAGCAGCCACCTCGGACTAGCGGGAGAGCGGGGCGAGCAGTACTTC
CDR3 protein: CASSHLGLAGERGEQYF

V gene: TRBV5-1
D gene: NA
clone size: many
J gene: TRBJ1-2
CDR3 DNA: TGCGCCAGCAGTCCTGGCGAGGGGACGGCCTATGGCTACACCTTC
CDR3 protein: CASSPGEGTAYGYTF

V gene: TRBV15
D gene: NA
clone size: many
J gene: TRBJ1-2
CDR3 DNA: TGTGCCACCAGCAGAGATCTCATCCGGGGCTACACCTTC
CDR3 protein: CATSRDLIRGYTF

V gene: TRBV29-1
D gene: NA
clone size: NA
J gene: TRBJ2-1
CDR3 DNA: TGCAGCCCGCGGGGAAGGGCCAATGAGCAGTTCTTC
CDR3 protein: CSPRGRANEQFF

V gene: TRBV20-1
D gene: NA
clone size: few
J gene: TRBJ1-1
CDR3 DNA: TGCAGTGCCCCAGGTGGGGGGAACACTGAAGCTTTCTTT
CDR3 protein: CSAPGGGNTEAFF

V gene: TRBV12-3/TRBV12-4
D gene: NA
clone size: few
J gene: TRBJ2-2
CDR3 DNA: TGTGCCAGCAGTTTAAGGGCCGGGGAGCTGTTTTTT
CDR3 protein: CASSLRAGELFF

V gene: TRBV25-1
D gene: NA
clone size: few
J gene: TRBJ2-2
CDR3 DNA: TGTGCCAGCAGTACGATAAGCCTCGGGACTCCTAAGGCCGGGGAGCTGTTTTTT
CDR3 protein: CASSTISLGTPKAGELFF

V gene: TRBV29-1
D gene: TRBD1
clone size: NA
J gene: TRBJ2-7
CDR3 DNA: TGCAGCGCTTCACTGGGACAGGGAGAGCAGTACTTC
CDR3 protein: CSASLGQGEQYF

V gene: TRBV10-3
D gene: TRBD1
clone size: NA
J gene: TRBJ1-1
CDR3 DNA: TGTGCCATCTCCGACAGGGATGGCACTGAAGCTTTCTTT
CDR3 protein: CAISDRDGTEAFF

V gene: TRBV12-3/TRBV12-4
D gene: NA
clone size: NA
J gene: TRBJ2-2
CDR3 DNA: TGTGCCAGCAGCCTTGGTAGCGGGGAGCTGTTTTTT
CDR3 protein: CASSLGSGELFF

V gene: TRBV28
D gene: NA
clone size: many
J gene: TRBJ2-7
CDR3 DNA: TGTGCCAGCAGTTTACCGCGCGGAGGGGGTTCCGAGCAGTACTTC
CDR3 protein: CASSLPRGGGSEQYF

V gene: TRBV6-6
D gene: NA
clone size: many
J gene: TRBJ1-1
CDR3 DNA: TGTGCCAGCAGGGACGGGATGAACACTGAAGCTTTCTTT
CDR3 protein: CASRDGMNTEAFF

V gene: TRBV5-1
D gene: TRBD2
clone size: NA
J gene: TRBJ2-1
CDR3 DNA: TGCGCCAGCAGCACCACTAGCGGGAGTATCGATGAGCAGTTCTTC
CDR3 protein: CASSTTSGSIDEQFF

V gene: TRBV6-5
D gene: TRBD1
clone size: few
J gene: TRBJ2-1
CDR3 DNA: TGTGCCAGCAGTTACACTGCTGGACAGGCTACCTACAATGAGCAGTTCTTC
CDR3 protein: CASSYTAGQATYNEQFF

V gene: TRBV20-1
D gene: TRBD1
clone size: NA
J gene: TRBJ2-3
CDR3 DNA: TGCAGTGCTAGGGGTACTGGGACAGTCACAGATACGCAGTATTTT
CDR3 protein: CSARGTGTVTDTQYF

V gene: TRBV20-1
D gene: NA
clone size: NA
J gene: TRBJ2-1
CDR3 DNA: TGCAGTGCTAGAGAAGACTTTTACAATGAGCAGTTCTTC
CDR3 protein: CSAREDFYNEQFF

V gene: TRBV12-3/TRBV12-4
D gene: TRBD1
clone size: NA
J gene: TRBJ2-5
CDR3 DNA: TGTGCCAGCAGTGGCGGTACCGGGACAGGGGGTGAAGAGACCCAGTACTTC
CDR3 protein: CASSGGTGTGGEETQYF

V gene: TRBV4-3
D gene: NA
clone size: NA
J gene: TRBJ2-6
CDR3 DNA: TGCGCCAGCAGCCAAGTATGGTCCGGCTCTGGGGCCAACGTCCTGACTTTC
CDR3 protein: CASSQVWSGSGANVLTF

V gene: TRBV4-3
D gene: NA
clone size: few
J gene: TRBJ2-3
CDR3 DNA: TGCGCCAGCAGCCAAGATTGGGGCGGCACAGATACGCAGTATTTT
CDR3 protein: CASSQDWGGTDTQYF

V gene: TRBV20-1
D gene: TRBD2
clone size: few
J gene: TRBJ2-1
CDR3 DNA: TGCAGTGCCCGAGCGGGAACCAACAATGAGCAGTTCTTC
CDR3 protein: CSARAGTNNEQFF

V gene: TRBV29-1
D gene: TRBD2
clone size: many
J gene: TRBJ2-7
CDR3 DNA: TGCAGCGTAGGTGCGGATGGCGGGAGAGCCGACGAGCAGTACTTC
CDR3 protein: CSVGADGGRADEQYF

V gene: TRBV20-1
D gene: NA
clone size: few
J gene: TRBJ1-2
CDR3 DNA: TGCAGTGTCCCCAAGGGCGTGGGAGGTATCCCCTATGGCTACACCTTC
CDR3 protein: CSVPKGVGGIPYGYTF

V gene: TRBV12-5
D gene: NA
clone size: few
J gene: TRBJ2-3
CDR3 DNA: TGTGCTAGTGGCAAACAGCTGAGCACAGATACGCAGTATTTT
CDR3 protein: CASGKQLSTDTQYF

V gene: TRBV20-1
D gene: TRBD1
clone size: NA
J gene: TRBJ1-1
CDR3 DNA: TGCAGGCCAGGGGGGGACAGGGGATTCGTGGGCACTGAAGCTTTCTTT
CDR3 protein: CRPGGDRGFVGTEAFF

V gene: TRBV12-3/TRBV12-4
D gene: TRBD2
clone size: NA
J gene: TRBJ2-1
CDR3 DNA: TGTGCCAGCAGTCTCCTAGCGGGATCTTACTACAATGAGCAGTTCTTC
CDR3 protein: CASSLLAGSYYNEQFF